These 14 T cell receptor beta chains were sequenced from one sample in a study of technical replicates of blood from a few donors (dated by TCRdb to 2015 to 2018). Library generation was performed with the immunoSEQ multiplex PCR assay. The table was pulled from immuneACCESS by TCRdb, which kept in-frame rearrangements only. Such tables lose some clones; where checked, under half of the loss comes from unresolved V genes, and the rest has no known cause. This sample lists around 76,000 clones; about 90% were detected once. The ten largest account for roughly 0.3% of the sample. Sequences were obtained from T cells isolated from PBMCs. These receptors were obtained from a human donor in good health.

This clone is a singleton in its sample. The chain links TRBV2 to TRBJ1-3; TRBD1 matches at 9 bases. Germline-derived CDR1 and CDR2 are SNHLY and FYNNEI. J lost 1 base, V lost 8 bases, and 12 bases had no gene match. This CDR3 has 17 residues. For the CDR3, the DNA is TGTGCCAGCGTAAATGGGGCGGGACAGGGTTCTGGAAACACCATATATTTT. It specifies CASVNGAGQGSGNTIYF.

V and J are TRBV5-1 and TRBJ2-3; the D is unclear. The CDR3 has 12 amino acids. Germline assignment: CDR1 SGHRS and CDR2 YFSETQ. Between the trimmed V and J ends, which lost 2 bases and 2 bases, there was a span of 3 bases. CDR3 amino acids: CASSFNTDTQYF. In DNA form, the CDR3 reads TGCGCCAGCAGCTTCAACACAGATACGCAGTATTTT.

This sequence joins TRBV10-3 and TRBJ2-7; no reliable D call. V gave up 6 bases and J gave up 2 bases, with 5 bases separating them. The germline gives CDR1 ENHRY, CDR2 SYGVKD. The CDR3 is 11 amino acids. The CDR3 reads CAIRAAYEQYF. The CDR3 DNA reads as TGTGCCATCAGGGCCGCCTACGAGCAGTACTTC.

The rearrangement uses TRBV6-5 and TRBJ2-7; TRBD1 might be the D (6 bases). The germline V and J ends were trimmed by 2 bases and 0 bases, with 11 bases remaining between them. This CDR3 spans 15 amino acids. The germline V gene has CDR1 MNHEY and CDR2 SVGAGI. Here the CDR3 DNA reads TGTGCCAGCAGTTACGGAGACAGGCGCTCCTACGAGCAGTACTTC. Encoded protein: CASSYGDRRSYEQYF.

The chain combines TRBV10-2 with TRBJ2-1, with 7 bases matching TRBD2. V was pared by 4 bases and J by 1 base, with 7 bases of the junction left unmatched. The length of the CDR3 is 16 residues. Germline CDR1 reads WSHSY; CDR2 reads SAAADI. CDR3 residues: CASSVGTTISYNEQFF. The CDR3 DNA follows: TGCGCCAGCAGTGTAGGGACTACTATTTCCTACAATGAGCAGTTCTTC.

V and J are TRBV4-2 and TRBJ1-2, with TRBD1 identical over 11 bases. CDR1 is LGHNA, CDR2 YNFKEQ, per germline. CDR3 length equals 13 residues. After removal of 3 bases from V and 11 bases from J, the junction contained 5 bases not matched to a gene. CDR3 sequence reads: CASSQPGQGEYTF. CDR3 nucleotide sequence: TGTGCCAGCAGCCAGCCGGGACAGGGGGAATACACCTTC.

The V and J genes are TRBV29-1 and TRBJ2-7; weak D call: TRBD1 (6 bases). The CDR3 consists of 13 residues. Germline loops: CDR1 SQVTM, CDR2 ANQGSEA. V lost 7 bases, J lost 0 bases, and 13 bases lay in between. The CDR3 spells CSATGPDSYEQYF. As DNA, the CDR3 is TGCAGCGCCACAGGGCCCGACTCCTACGAGCAGTACTTC.

The chain carries TRBV7-6 and TRBJ2-3, with D possibly being TRBD2 (6 bases). V was cut by 3 bases and J by 4 bases, with 14 bases left in between. Looked up from germline, CDR1 is SGHVS and CDR2 is FNYEAQ. CDR3 length equals 15 residues. The CDR3 protein is CASSLEGQAADTQYF. DNA for the CDR3: TGTGCCAGCAGCTTGGAGGGGCAGGCGGCAGATACGCAGTATTTT.

CDR3 DNA sequence: TGTGCCAGCAGCCGACTAAGCGGGAGTGGGGAGACCCAGTACTTC. Its translation is CASSRLSGSGETQYF. This chain links TRBV5-8 with TRBJ2-5, with 8 bases matching TRBD2. Germline CDR1 SGHTS, CDR2 YDEGEE. This CDR3 is 15 amino acids long. The V and J ends lost 4 bases and 5 bases, in that order; junction bases with no gene match: 10.

The chain carries TRBV6-1 and TRBJ1-2, with TRBD1 as a possible D gene (5 bases). Germline CDR1 is MNHNS and CDR2 is SASEGT. The CDR3 has 13 amino acids. V was shortened by 0 bases and J by 8 bases, with 10 bases between the two germline ends. This chain's CDR3 is CASSEAPGLGYTF. The CDR3 DNA reads TGTGCCAGCAGTGAAGCTCCAGGGCTAGGCTACACCTTC.

The chain is built from TRBV7-8 and TRBJ2-7; no firm D call. V was clipped by 4 bases and J by 6 bases, with 16 bases between them. Germline values: CDR1 SGHVS, CDR2 FQNEAQ. The CDR3 spans 14 residues. CDR3 protein: CASSSHSALSEQYF. The CDR3 coding sequence is TGTGCCAGCAGCTCCCACTCCGCATTGTCCGAGCAGTACTTC.

The chain couples TRBV15 to TRBJ1-2; D possibly corresponds to TRBD1 (6 bases). Germline CDR1 LNHNV, CDR2 YYDKDF (reference sequence). The CDR3 covers 15 residues. With 2 bases removed from V and 4 bases from J, the gap between germline ends came to 14 bases. CDR3 nucleotide sequence: TGTGCCACCAGCAGAACAGGGAACGTTGGCTATGGCTACACCTTC. This sequence encodes CATSRTGNVGYGYTF.

The chain carries TRBV19 and TRBJ1-2; no clear D gene. The CDR3 has 15 residues. V lost 0 bases to trimming and J lost 4 bases, with 12 bases between them. Germline-derived CDR1 and CDR2 are LNHDA and SQIVND (reference sequence). The CDR3 sequence: CASSIDHPGSYGYTF. The CDR3 bases are TGTGCCAGTAGTATAGATCACCCGGGATCCTATGGCTACACCTTC.

The chain has TRBV5-4 and TRBJ2-1; maybe TRBD2 (5 bases). The germline V gene encodes CDR1 SGHNT and CDR2 YYREEE (reference sequence). The CDR3 length is 16 residues. Trimming took 2 bases from V and 7 from J, leaving 19 bases between them. The CDR3 region is CASSFRYASTTNEQFF. CDR3 DNA: TGTGCCAGCAGCTTCAGATATGCCTCGACTACGAATGAGCAGTTCTTC.